The clone carrying this T cell receptor beta chain is a singleton in its sample. What it binds is unknown. This record belongs to a study of cytomegalovirus exposure and HLA in healthy donors. General study results and limits: Across donors, presence/absence analyses took sequencing depth to be roughly uniform. Looking again later, the authors saw that most CMV-associated TCR beta chains seemed HLA-restricted. There was a cluster of highly shared sequence variants that was likely a sequencing artifact. In a later analysis, an Asian-associated ancestry cluster reportedly showed fewer N-insertions than the 666-donor mean.

Germline loops: CDR1 SEHNR, CDR2 FQNEAQ (reference sequence). The germline V and J ends were trimmed by 3 bases and 3 bases, with 12 bases remaining between them. This CDR3 spans 14 amino acids. With 60 Vbeta and 13 Jbeta primers, the PCR was carried out. This table comes from immunoSEQ multiplex PCR, and its TCRdb copy is limited to in-frame clones, with some not included. The sample has roughly 110,000 clones; about 76% are singletons. The chain is built from TRBV7-9 and TRBJ2-7; D is undetermined. The source of this sequence is a woman aged 45-65 years in good health and CMV-seropositive. Input material: PBMCs. CDR3: CASSFGSASYEQYF. The CDR3 DNA follows: TGTGCCAGCAGCTTTGGCAGCGCGAGCTACGAGCAGTACTTC.